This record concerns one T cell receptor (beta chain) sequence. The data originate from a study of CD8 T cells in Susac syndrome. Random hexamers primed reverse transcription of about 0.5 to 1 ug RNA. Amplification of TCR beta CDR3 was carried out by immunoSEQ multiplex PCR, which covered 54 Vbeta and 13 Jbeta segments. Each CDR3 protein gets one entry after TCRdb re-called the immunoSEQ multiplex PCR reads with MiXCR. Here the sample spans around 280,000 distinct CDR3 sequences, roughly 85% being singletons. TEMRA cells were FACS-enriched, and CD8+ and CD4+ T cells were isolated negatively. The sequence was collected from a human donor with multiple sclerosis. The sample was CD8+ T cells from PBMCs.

The CDR3 coding sequence is TGTGCCAGCAGCGTAGAAGGGGGAGGGCTATTCTACAATGAGCAGTTCTTC. Translating it yields CASSVEGGGLFYNEQFF. The chain is built from TRBV9 and TRBJ2-1, with D tentatively TRBD2 (7 bases). The germline CDR1 and CDR2 sequences are SGDLS and YYNGEE. Trimming took off 0 bases at V and 3 bases at J, with 16 bases between the two ends. The CDR3 runs to 17 residues.